One sample yielded the 29 T cell receptor beta chains listed below, sequenced in a study of T cell therapy after organ transplantation. Their cognate antigens are unknown. Generated by immunoSEQ multiplex PCR, the TCRdb table keeps only in-frame clones and is missing some. The data hold 1,000 or so clones, with roughly three fifths observed a single time. The sequencing here drew on CD8+ T cells from blood, taken before autologous CMV-specific T cell therapy. The receptor source for this set is a human patient who had received a solid organ transplant and had CMV disease.

V and J are TRBV19 and TRBJ2-7, with 10 bases fitting TRBD2. This CDR3 has 15 amino acids. Germline CDR1 is LNHDA and CDR2 is SQIVND (reference sequence). V lost 7 bases to trimming and J lost 3 bases; unmatched junction nucleotides: 9. In DNA form, the CDR3 reads TGTGCCAGTACCTACCGGGCTAGCGGGAGCTACGAGCAGTACTTC. As protein: CASTYRASGSYEQYF.

The chain recombines TRBV2 with TRBJ2-1, with D perhaps TRBD1 or TRBD2 (5 bases each). This CDR3 region has 15 residues. CDR1 and CDR2 (germline): SNHLY, FYNNEI. Trimming took off 6 bases at V and 7 bases at J, with 19 bases between the two ends. The CDR3 DNA reads as TGTGCCAGCAGGTCGGGGACCTTGGTTAGTAATGAGCAGTTCTTC. Translation: CASRSGTLVSNEQFF.

This chain connects TRBV11-2 to TRBJ1-5, with a tentative D call TRBD1 (6 bases). V dropped 5 bases and J dropped 1 base, with 9 bases sitting between them. This CDR3 spans 14 amino acids. Germline lookup yields CDR1 SGHAT and CDR2 FQNNGV. CDR3 in amino acids: CASSRGGSNQPQHF. DNA for the CDR3: TGTGCCAGCAGCAGGGGGGGAAGCAATCAGCCCCAGCATTTT.

In this sample, this clone turned up a few times. The chain uses TRBV27 and TRBJ1-2; a weak D match, TRBD1 (5 bases). This CDR3 region has 13 residues. V lost 6 bases and J 3 bases, leaving 11 bases between the germline ends. The germline V gene encodes CDR1 MNHEY and CDR2 SMNVEV (reference sequence). The CDR3 DNA reads as TGTGCCAGCAGACCCTCGGGGGACTATGGCTACACCTTC. Its translation is CASRPSGDYGYTF.

The chain uses TRBV6-5 and TRBJ2-1; D possibly matches TRBD1 or TRBD2 (5 bases each). Germline CDR1 MNHEY, CDR2 SVGAGI. The CDR3 runs 15 residues. The V end lost 1 base, the J end lost 4 bases, and 11 bases lay between the germline ends. The DNA of the CDR3 is TGTGCCAGCAGTTACTGGTCAGGGAGATACAATGAGCAGTTCTTC. Encoded protein: CASSYWSGRYNEQFF.

V usage is TRBV6-1 and J usage is TRBJ2-6, with unresolved D. CDR1 and CDR2 from the germline V gene are MNHNS and SASEGT. Trimming took 3 bases from V and 1 from J, leaving 7 bases between them. The CDR3 totals 15 residues. CDR3 bases: TGTGCCAGCAGTGACCGAGTGTCTGGGGCCAACGTCCTGACTTTC. Protein sequence: CASSDRVSGANVLTF.

This clone was detected a few times. CDR3 sequence: CASSDTTGESFLEETQYF. CDR3 DNA sequence: TGTGCCAGTAGTGATACGACAGGGGAGAGCTTTCTGGAAGAGACCCAGTACTTC. The chain combines TRBV19 with TRBJ2-5; TRBD1 matches 8 bases. The germline V gene encodes CDR1 LNHDA and CDR2 SQIVND (reference sequence). The CDR3 consists of 18 residues. The V and J ends lost 5 bases and 3 bases, in that order; junction bases with no gene match: 17.

The CDR3 loop is CASSEKGGALNEQYF. CDR3 DNA: TGTGCCAGCAGTGAAAAGGGGGGGGCCCTGAACGAGCAGTACTTC. The J gene is TRBJ2-7, the V gene TRBV2, with a possible D match to TRBD2 (7 bases). Trimming shortened V by 2 bases and J by 5 bases, and 16 bases separated the two germline ends. This CDR3 contains 15 residues. CDR1 is SNHLY and CDR2 is FYNNEI in the germline V gene.

By proportion, this clone is large (0.1 to 1%). The chain combines TRBV6-5 with TRBJ2-5; either TRBD1 or TRBD2 may supply D (5 bases each). Trimming shortened V by 0 bases and J by 5 bases, and 13 bases separated the two germline ends. The CDR3 spans 15 residues. Germline CDR1 MNHEY, CDR2 SVGAGI. This CDR3 is CASSYSNQGGETQYF. CDR3 coding DNA: TGTGCCAGCAGTTACTCGAATCAGGGCGGGGAGACCCAGTACTTC.

This chain links TRBV27 with TRBJ1-2; D gene unclear. The CDR3 is 12 amino acids. CDR1 and CDR2 (germline): MNHEY, SMNVEV (reference sequence). V gave up 5 bases and J gave up 7 bases, with 11 bases separating them. CDR3 sequence: CASSTGRGGYTF. CDR3 nucleotide sequence: TGTGCCAGCAGTACGGGCCGGGGTGGCTACACCTTC.

The chain links TRBV7-9 to TRBJ2-7; maybe TRBD1 (6 bases). The CDR3 is 14 residues long. Germline V CDR1 and CDR2: SEHNR, FQNEAQ (reference sequence). Trimming pared 5 bases from V and 6 bases from J, leaving 17 bases between. CDR3 bases: TGTGCCAGCAGCCCCAGGGACACCATAGTCGAGCAGTACTTC. Translation: CASSPRDTIVEQYF.

The V and J genes are TRBV6-6 and TRBJ1-2; the D gene is possibly TRBD1 (5 bases). Germline values: CDR1 MNHNY, CDR2 SVGAGI (reference sequence). The CDR3 consists of 15 residues. Trimming removed 6 bases at V and 1 base at J, with 15 bases between. The CDR3 is CASRGRDGDNYGYTF. The CDR3 nucleotides are TGTGCCAGCAGGGGTCGGGACGGTGATAACTATGGCTACACCTTC.

This clone was detected a few times. The rearrangement joins TRBV9 to TRBJ1-1, with TRBD1 as a possible D gene (6 bases). The germline V gene encodes CDR1 SGDLS and CDR2 YYNGEE. The germline V and J ends were trimmed by 4 bases and 1 base, with 17 bases remaining between them. This CDR3 spans 16 amino acids. Here the CDR3 DNA reads TGTGCCAGCAGCATCGGACAGAGCGGCTCGAACACTGAAGCTTTCTTT. Protein sequence: CASSIGQSGSNTEAFF.

The chain uses TRBV7-2 and TRBJ2-3; either TRBD1 or TRBD2 may fit D (5 bases each). The CDR3 totals 15 residues. The germline V gene has CDR1 SGHTA and CDR2 FQGNSA. Deletions cut 1 base from V and 0 bases from J, with 8 bases between. The CDR3, as DNA: TGTGCCAGCAGCTTAGGGGGGTTTAGCACAGATACGCAGTATTTT. Amino acids: CASSLGGFSTDTQYF.

This clone was observed a handful of times. V and J are TRBV19 and TRBJ1-5; tentative D call: TRBD1 (5 bases). Germline lookup yields CDR1 LNHDA and CDR2 SQIVND (reference sequence). V shed 7 bases and J shed 4 bases, with 23 bases lying between them. The CDR3 extends over 17 amino acids. The CDR3 protein is CASTPGLGTQHNQPQHF. The DNA for the CDR3 is TGTGCCAGTACCCCGGGATTGGGGACTCAACATAATCAGCCCCAGCATTTT.

The chain carries TRBV6-6 and TRBJ2-3; TRBD2 agrees at 10 bases. V shed 8 bases and J 0 bases; nucleotides not matched to a gene: 2. CDR1 and CDR2 (germline): MNHNY, SVGAGI (reference sequence). This CDR3 is 14 amino acids long. This chain's CDR3 is CASGLAASTDTQYF. CDR3 in DNA: TGTGCCAGCGGACTAGCGGCTAGCACAGATACGCAGTATTTT.

This chain uses TRBV6-5 with TRBJ2-5; D is perhaps TRBD1 (6 bases). The CDR3 has 14 amino acids. CDR1 is MNHEY, CDR2 SVGAGI, per germline. V was pared by 0 bases and J by 7 bases, with 12 bases between. In DNA, the CDR3 is TGTGCCAGCAGTTACTCGAATCAGGGGACGACCCAGTACTTC. Translation: CASSYSNQGTTQYF.

J is TRBJ1-2 and V is TRBV5-6; D is uncertain. Trimming pared 4 bases from V and 8 bases from J, leaving 18 bases between. In germline, CDR1 is SGHDT, CDR2 YYEEEE. The CDR3 is made up of 14 amino acids. CDR3 protein: CASSGNSGLWGYTF. The CDR3 nucleotides are TGTGCCAGCAGCGGAAACAGCGGCCTTTGGGGCTACACCTTC. The whole variable domain, remainder taken from reference TRBV5-6 and TRBJ1-2, is DAGVTQSPTHLIKTRGQQVTLRCSPKSGHDTVSWYQQALGQGPQFIFQYYEEEERQRGNFPDRFSGHQFPNYSSELNVNALLLGDSALYLCASSGNSGLWGYTFGSGTRLTVV.

The rearrangement uses TRBV27 and TRBJ2-1; 8 bases agree with TRBD1. Trimming cost V 2 bases and J 2 bases; bases outside gene matches: 8. Germline V gives CDR1 MNHEY, CDR2 SMNVEV (reference sequence). The CDR3 is 17 residues long. CDR3 sequence (DNA): TGTGCCAGCAGTTTAAGGGCTGACAGGGGCCCCTACAATGAGCAGTTCTTC. It encodes CASSLRADRGPYNEQFF.

This chain connects TRBV28 to TRBJ1-1, with D hard to call. This CDR3 is 15 amino acids long. CDR1 MDHEN and CDR2 SYDVKM come from the germline V gene. Trimming stripped 2 bases from V and 0 bases from J, with 10 bases between. In nucleotides, the CDR3 is TGTGCCAGCAGTTTAACGGGGATGTTGAACACTGAAGCTTTCTTT. Protein sequence: CASSLTGMLNTEAFF.

The genes are TRBV28 and TRBJ1-1; weak D call: TRBD1 (5 bases). Trimming removed 3 bases at V and 3 bases at J, with 26 bases between. The CDR3 extends over 19 amino acids. Germline V gene data show CDR1 as MDHEN and CDR2 as SYDVKM. The CDR3 sequence: CASSFPPIGTDWFHTEAFF. The CDR3 DNA follows: TGTGCCAGCAGTTTCCCCCCCATTGGGACCGATTGGTTTCACACTGAAGCTTTCTTT.

The chain couples TRBV7-9 to TRBJ2-3, with a possible D match to TRBD2 (5 bases). Germline CDR1 is SEHNR and CDR2 is FQNEAQ (reference sequence). The V and J ends lost 5 bases and 2 bases respectively, with 20 bases between them. CDR3 length equals 17 residues. DNA for the CDR3: TGTGCCAGCAGCGATTACCGGACTCGGCTATACACAGATACGCAGTATTTT. It translates to CASSDYRTRLYTDTQYF.

By sample fraction, this clone is large. This sequence joins TRBV28 and TRBJ2-1; 8 bases are shared with TRBD2. From germline, CDR1 is MDHEN and CDR2 SYDVKM. CDR3 length: 15 residues. V shed 5 bases, J shed 3 bases, and the junction held 6 bases outside the gene matches. The CDR3 loop reads CASSISGRVYNEQFF. The CDR3 DNA reads TGTGCCAGCAGTATTTCCGGGAGGGTCTACAATGAGCAGTTCTTC.

The rearrangement joins TRBV25-1 to TRBJ2-7; D is undetermined. Trimming took off 2 bases at V and 7 bases at J, with 21 bases between the two ends. The V gene's germline CDR1 is MGHDK and CDR2 SYGVNS. The CDR3 is 16 amino acids. In DNA form, the CDR3 reads TGTGCCAGCAGTGAACCCTCCCCCAGGAAGGTGTTTGAGCAGTACTTC. This translates into CASSEPSPRKVFEQYF.

The chain recombines TRBV28 with TRBJ2-7; D is possibly TRBD1 (5 bases). In germline, CDR1 is MDHEN, CDR2 SYDVKM. CDR3 length equals 12 residues. V gave up 6 bases and J gave up 0 bases, with 6 bases separating them. The CDR3 DNA reads as TGTGCCAGCAGGGACAACTCCTACGAGCAGTACTTC. This encodes CASRDNSYEQYF.

This chain joins TRBV2 and TRBJ1-4, with TRBD1 identical over 8 bases. This CDR3 is built from 14 residues. Germline V gives CDR1 SNHLY, CDR2 FYNNEI. Trimming removed 3 bases from V and 6 bases from J; junction bases left unmatched: 3. Written as DNA, the CDR3 is TGTGCCAGCAGTGAGGACAGGGCGCATGAAAAACTGTTTTTT. Encoded protein: CASSEDRAHEKLFF. Complete variable domain (other parts from reference TRBV2 and TRBJ1-4): EPEVTQTPSHQVTQMGQEVILRCVPISNHLYFYWYRQILGQKVEFLVSFYNNEISEKSEIFDDQFSVERPDGSNFTLKIRSTKLEDSAMYFCASSEDRAHEKLFFGSGTQLSVL.

The V and J genes are TRBV11-2 and TRBJ2-7; 7 bases match TRBD1. The length of the CDR3 is 12 residues. CDR1 is SGHAT and CDR2 is FQNNGV in the germline V gene. Germline trimming cut 4 bases from V and 6 bases from J; bases unmatched to any gene: 3. DNA of the CDR3: TGTGCCAGCAGCTGGAGGACAGGCGAGCAGTACTTC. Protein product: CASSWRTGEQYF.

J is TRBJ1-6 and V is TRBV5-6, with D possibly being TRBD1 (5 bases). V lost 4 bases, J lost 9 bases, and 20 bases lay in between. The CDR3 covers 16 residues. Germline-derived CDR1 and CDR2 are SGHDT and YYEEEE. CDR3 residues: CASSLSAGTQGSPLHF. CDR3 in DNA: TGTGCCAGCAGCCTAAGTGCCGGGACCCAAGGTTCACCCCTCCACTTT.

This clone has only a few counts. This chain joins TRBV4-1 and TRBJ1-5; 7 bases align to TRBD1. V was clipped by 8 bases and J by 0 bases; unmatched bases: 4. Looked up from germline, CDR1 is MGHRA and CDR2 is YSYEKL. The CDR3 covers 14 residues. As DNA, the CDR3 is TGCGCCAGCGGGGACAGAAATAGCAATCAGCCCCAGCATTTT. Translating it yields CASGDRNSNQPQHF.